This TCR beta chain was profiled in a study of Ad26.COV2.S vaccination and SARS-CoV-2 variants. Profiling relied on immunoSEQ multiplex PCR, and the TCRdb table lists in-frame clones only, not all of them. The data hold approximately 460,000 clones, with roughly nine tenths observed a single time. Between the trimmed V and J ends, which lost 6 bases and 7 bases, there was a span of 18 bases. Germline V gene data show CDR1 as MNHEY and CDR2 as SVGAGI. CDR3 length equals 14 residues. Treatment in this sample: roughly 18 received Ad26.COV2.S at low or high dose, single or two shots; about five received placebo; per-sample allocation not given. Collection of samples fell on day 63 after the first vaccine or placebo injection.

The TCR originated in a person aged 18-60 years who received the Ad26.COV2.S COVID-19 vaccine or a placebo. V usage is TRBV6-5 and J usage is TRBJ2-5, with D perhaps matching TRBD1 (6 bases). The sample was peripheral blood, taken in a trial of Ad26.COV2.S vaccine versus placebo. CDR3 in DNA: TGTGCCAGCAGCAGCGGACAGCGCCATGCGACCCAGTACTTC. Protein product: CASSSGQRHATQYF.